Each of the 8 T cell receptor beta chains below was sequenced from the same sample in a study of T cells in localized non-small cell lung cancer (dated by TCRdb to 2020 to 2022). Library preparation employed the immunoSEQ multiplex PCR assay. TCRdb provides this immuneACCESS table in a form limited to in-frame rearrangements. Some clones are lacking; in checked studies, under half of them reflect an unresolved V gene, and why the rest are absent is not known. The sample table contains under 50,000 clones; only one count was recorded for roughly 89% of them. Jointly, the top ten make up approximately 5.4% of the sample. Sequencing was performed on peripheral blood mononuclear cells, taken before any cancer treatment. These receptors all come from a male donor aged 60 or over with stage II lung adenocarcinoma.

This chain joins TRBV5-1 and TRBJ2-7; 7 nucleotides align to TRBD2. V lost 4 bases, J lost 3 bases, and 4 bases stayed unmatched. The CDR3 is 13 amino acids. From germline, CDR1 is SGHRS and CDR2 YFSETQ. This CDR3 reads CASSLTSSYEQYF. In DNA, the CDR3 is TGCGCCAGCAGCCTGACTAGCAGCTACGAGCAGTACTTC.

The chain combines TRBV5-6 with TRBJ2-5, with TRBD2 identical over 7 bases. V trimming: 3 bases; J trimming: 7 bases; junction bases outside the gene matches: 15. The CDR3 is made up of 16 amino acids. Germline CDR1 is SGHDT and CDR2 is YYEEEE. DNA of the CDR3: TGTGCCAGCAGCTCTACGCGGAAGCGGGGAGTGGGGACCCAGTACTTC. Protein sequence: CASSSTRKRGVGTQYF.

The chain employs TRBV28 and TRBJ2-5, with 10 bases fitting TRBD1. The CDR3 extends over 15 amino acids. CDR1 is MDHEN and CDR2 is SYDVKM in the germline V gene. V shed 7 bases, J shed 6 bases, and the junction held 11 bases outside the gene matches. In nucleotides, the CDR3 is TGTGCCAGCACCCTTGGGGGGACAGGGGAAAAGACCCAGTACTTC. Encoded protein: CASTLGGTGEKTQYF.

This chain connects TRBV2 to TRBJ2-7; no definite D call. Trimming cost V 4 bases and J 0 bases, with 10 bases left between them. The length of the CDR3 is 14 residues. Germline V gene data show CDR1 as SNHLY and CDR2 as FYNNEI. The CDR3 here is CASSANSISYEQYF. The DNA for the CDR3 is TGTGCCAGCAGTGCTAACAGCATCTCCTACGAGCAGTACTTC.

The chain couples TRBV9 to TRBJ2-5, with 11 bases that match TRBD2. J gave up 5 bases and V 4 bases, and 7 bases lay outside the gene matches. Germline CDR1 is SGDLS and CDR2 is YYNGEE. The CDR3 is 15 residues long. CDR3 residues: CASSPPASGGETQYF. The CDR3 DNA sequence: TGTGCCAGCAGCCCCCCGGCTAGCGGGGGGGAGACCCAGTACTTC.

The gene calls are TRBV18 and TRBJ2-3, with TRBD1 as a possible D gene (5 bases). Germline V gives CDR1 KGHSH, CDR2 LQKENI. The CDR3 totals 15 residues. V gave up 3 bases and J gave up 7 bases, with 17 bases separating them. The CDR3 loop reads CASSPLGAKGNTQYF. The CDR3 DNA sequence: TGTGCCAGCTCACCGCTCGGCGCCAAGGGGAATACGCAGTATTTT.

This sequence joins TRBV5-1 and TRBJ2-6; D possibly matches TRBD1 or TRBD2 (6 bases each). This CDR3 contains 16 residues. CDR1 SGHRS and CDR2 YFSETQ come from the germline V gene. The V and J ends lost 4 bases and 2 bases respectively, with 13 bases between them. The CDR3 sequence is CASSPEGGAGANVLTF. As DNA, the CDR3 is TGCGCCAGCAGCCCCGAGGGGGGTGCTGGGGCCAACGTCCTGACTTTC.

J is TRBJ1-1 and V is TRBV7-9; D not resolved. The germline CDR1 and CDR2 sequences are SEHNR and FQNEAQ (reference sequence). The CDR3 spans 14 residues. V was pared by 1 base and J by 0 bases, with 6 bases between. The CDR3 coding sequence is TGTGCCAGCAGCTTAGGTGGGATGAACACTGAAGCTTTCTTT. Amino acids: CASSLGGMNTEAFF.